This T cell receptor beta chain emerged from a study of blood T cells in healthy people across ages. V lost 4 bases to trimming and J lost 9 bases; unmatched junction nucleotides: 7. Germline V gene sequence: CDR1 LGHDT, CDR2 YNNKEL (reference sequence). CDR3 length: 14 amino acids. Primed by a sample-barcoded 5' primer and a J-beta primer mix, a second PCR proceeded for about 7 to 11 cycles. Every single cDNA molecule received a tag from a template-switch adaptor with 12 random nucleotides. TCRdb called the 5' RACE reads again in MiXCR, with one record for every CDR3 protein. The sample has some 1.5 million distinct CDR3 sequences, about 45% seen once. The donors, healthy Caucasians from Russia, were aged about 6 to 95.

Sample: blood. The chain has TRBV3-1 and TRBJ2-1, with TRBD2 identical over 9 bases. The receptor was isolated from a young woman in good health. CDR3 loop: CASSLRTSEGEQFF. DNA of the CDR3: TGTGCCAGCAGCCTCCGGACTAGCGAGGGTGAGCAGTTCTTC.